Presented here are 5 T cell receptor beta chains from one specimen sequenced in a study of blood T cell repertoires in COVID-19. Profiling relied on immunoSEQ multiplex PCR, and the TCRdb table lists in-frame clones only, not all of them. Of roughly 200,000 clones listed, about 83% are singletons. The specimen was PBMCs or T cells enriched from blood (not recorded which). The source is a man aged 35-49 years with acute COVID-19.

This clone was observed a few times. DNA of the CDR3: TGTGCCAGCAGCTGGGGGGTCCTCGGGCAGTTCTTC. This gives the protein CASSWGVLGQFF. This chain links TRBV11-2 with TRBJ2-1; D may be TRBD2 (6 bases). The CDR3 sequence is 12 residues long. CDR1 is SGHAT and CDR2 is FQNNGV in the germline V gene. Trimming pared 4 bases from V and 12 bases from J, leaving 13 bases between.

The rearrangement uses TRBV12-2 and TRBJ1-4; the table assigns TRBD1, which was not confirmed against the DNA. TRBV12-2 is annotated as a pseudogene. The CDR3 totals 14 residues. The CDR3 sequence: CASRRDSSDEKLFF. Here the CDR3 DNA reads TGTGCAAGTCGCCGGGACAGTTCGGATGAAAAACTGTTTTTT.

The chain uses TRBV19 and TRBJ2-6; possibly TRBD1 for D (6 bases). Trimming shortened V by 2 bases and J by 4 bases, and 12 bases separated the two germline ends. Germline CDR1 reads LNHDA; CDR2 reads SQIVND (reference sequence). The CDR3 is 16 residues long. The chain's CDR3 is CASSIWGPGGANVLTF. In DNA, the CDR3 is TGTGCCAGTAGTATATGGGGGCCGGGAGGGGCCAACGTCCTGACTTTC. The complete variable domain, with remaining parts taken from reference TRBV19 and TRBJ2-6, reads DGGITQSPKYLFRKEGQNVTLSCEQNLNHDAMYWYRQDPGQGLRLIYYSQIVNDFQKGDIAEGYSVSREKKESFPLTVTSAQKNPTAFYLCASSIWGPGGANVLTFGAGSRLTVL.

The CDR3 bases are TGCGCCAGCAGCCAGTCGGGGGGAGGACAGAACGAAAAACTGTTTTTT. It codes for CASSQSGGGQNEKLFF. J is TRBJ1-4 and V is TRBV4-1; a possible D gene is TRBD1 (6 bases). V lost 3 bases, J lost 8 bases, and 19 bases lay in between. Looked up from germline, CDR1 is MGHRA and CDR2 is YSYEKL. This CDR3 is 16 amino acids long.

The rearrangement uses TRBV29-1 and TRBJ1-1; no reliable D call. CDR1 and CDR2 (germline): SQVTM, ANQGSEA. V lost 3 bases, J lost 4 bases, and 18 bases lay in between. CDR3 length: 15 amino acids. CDR3 DNA: TGCAGCGTTGATTATCCGCCTTGGGAGGGCACTGAAGCTTTCTTT. Its translation: CSVDYPPWEGTEAFF.